This entry lists 16 T cell receptor beta chains sequenced from one sample in a study of blood T cell repertoires in COVID-19. Profiled with immunoSEQ multiplex PCR; TCRdb holds only in-frame clones, not every one. The repertoire holds about 200,000 clones, with roughly 87% as singletons. Specimen: peripheral blood. The source is a man between 40 and 49 years old with active or convalescent COVID-19.

V usage is TRBV18 and J usage is TRBJ2-7; 8 bases fit TRBD1. The germline CDR1 and CDR2 sequences are KGHSH and LQKENI. There are 16 residues in the CDR3. The ends lost 1 base at V and 6 bases at J; junction bases unmatched: 11. This CDR3 reads CASSPRTDRVNSEQYF. CDR3 nucleotides: TGTGCCAGCTCACCACGAACGGACAGGGTCAACTCCGAGCAGTACTTC.

V is TRBV7-9 and J is TRBJ2-7; TRBD1 agrees at 7 bases. Germline values: CDR1 SEHNR, CDR2 FQNEAQ (reference sequence). Germline trimming cut 4 bases from V and 2 bases from J; bases unmatched to any gene: 8. The CDR3 covers 15 residues. Here the CDR3 DNA reads TGTGCCAGCAGCTCCCTATCGGGACAGCCCTACGAGCAGTACTTC. This translates into CASSSLSGQPYEQYF.

CDR3 region: CASSYTGAGTDTQYF. The CDR3 nucleotides are TGTGCCAGCAGCTACACAGGGGCCGGCACAGATACGCAGTATTTT. V and J are TRBV5-6 and TRBJ2-3, with TRBD1 matching 7 bases. After removal of 3 bases from V and 1 base from J, the junction contained 5 bases not matched to a gene. The CDR3 is made up of 15 amino acids. Germline CDR1 reads SGHDT; CDR2 reads YYEEEE. Looking up the rest from reference TRBV5-6 and TRBJ2-3 gives the full variable domain: DAGVTQSPTHLIKTRGQQVTLRCSPKSGHDTVSWYQQALGQGPQFIFQYYEEEERQRGNFPDRFSGHQFPNYSSELNVNALLLGDSALYLCASSYTGAGTDTQYFGPGTRLTVL.

In this sample, this clone turned up once. V is TRBV27 and J is TRBJ2-1; 7 positions match TRBD1. The V gene's germline CDR1 is MNHEY and CDR2 SMNVEV (reference sequence). V gave up 6 bases and J gave up 1 base; unmatched junction bases: 6. The CDR3 has 15 amino acids. The CDR3, as DNA: TGTGCCAGCAGCTGGGACAGCTTTTCCTACAATGAGCAGTTCTTC. This sequence encodes CASSWDSFSYNEQFF.

This chain connects TRBV6-1 to TRBJ1-2; 10 bases are shared with TRBD1. The CDR3 loop spans 16 amino acids. Per the germline V gene, CDR1 is MNHNS and CDR2 is SASEGT. After removal of 2 bases from V and 5 bases from J, the junction contained 8 bases not matched to a gene. Here the CDR3 reads CASSEFWDRGSYGYTF. The CDR3 coding sequence is TGTGCCAGCAGTGAATTCTGGGACAGGGGATCGTATGGCTACACCTTC.

This chain joins TRBV19 and TRBJ1-1, with D tentatively TRBD1 (5 bases). This CDR3 region has 16 residues. Trimming removed 1 base from V and 1 base from J, with 13 bases in between. Germline-derived CDR1 and CDR2 are LNHDA and SQIVND (reference sequence). CDR3 DNA: TGTGCCAGTAGTATAGTGACAGCAACTACGAACACTGAAGCTTTCTTT. It encodes CASSIVTATTNTEAFF.

This chain uses TRBV7-2 with TRBJ1-1, with D hard to call. V was shortened by 5 bases and J by 5 bases, with 15 bases between the two germline ends. The CDR3 runs to 14 residues. Germline CDR1 SGHTA, CDR2 FQGNSA. The CDR3 coding sequence is TGTGCCAGCAGCCCAACGACACTTGGGACTGAAGCTTTCTTT. This gives the protein CASSPTTLGTEAFF.

CDR3 region: CASSLGVNEQFF. CDR3 nucleotides: TGTGCCAGCAGCTTAGGCGTCAATGAGCAGTTCTTC. The V gene is TRBV7-9, the J gene TRBJ2-1; D remains ambiguous. The CDR3 totals 12 residues. Per the germline V gene, CDR1 is SEHNR and CDR2 is FQNEAQ (reference sequence). V shed 1 base and J shed 6 bases, with 4 bases lying between them.

The V call is TRBV28, the J call TRBJ2-5, with D perhaps matching TRBD2 (5 bases). CDR1 and CDR2 (germline): MDHEN, SYDVKM. V lost 7 bases and J 2 bases, leaving 11 bases between the germline ends. The CDR3 has 13 amino acids. The CDR3: CASKAGLQETQYF. CDR3 DNA sequence: TGTGCCAGCAAGGCAGGACTTCAAGAGACCCAGTACTTC.

The rearrangement joins TRBV28 to TRBJ1-3, with D possibly being TRBD1 (6 bases). This CDR3 has 14 residues. V dropped 3 bases and J dropped 4 bases, with 10 bases sitting between them. Germline V lookup: CDR1 MDHEN, CDR2 SYDVKM. The CDR3 DNA follows: TGTGCCAGCAGTTTGCGAACAGGGGGAAACACCATATATTTT. It translates to CASSLRTGGNTIYF.

In the case of this clone: Other DNA sequences of this sample code for an identical CDR3. The chain joins TRBV30 to TRBJ1-5, with a possible D match to TRBD1 (5 bases). CDR1 and CDR2 from the germline V gene are GTSNPN and SVGIG (reference sequence). The CDR3 spans 13 residues. Trimming removed 2 bases at V and 2 bases at J, with 7 bases between. CDR3 DNA: TGTGCCTGGAGTTCGGGGGGCAATCAGCCCCAGCATTTT. It translates to CAWSSGGNQPQHF.

CDR3 in DNA: TGTGCCAGCAGCGTAGCCGACAGGGAAGGAGAGACCCAGTACTTC. Protein sequence: CASSVADREGETQYF. This sequence joins TRBV9 and TRBJ2-5, with 7 bases that match TRBD1. Germline CDR1 and CDR2: SGDLS and YYNGEE. The ends lost 0 bases at V and 4 bases at J; junction bases unmatched: 6. CDR3 length equals 15 residues.

The V gene is TRBV5-1, the J gene TRBJ2-7, with 7 bases that match TRBD1. V was clipped by 2 bases and J by 4 bases; unmatched bases: 9. Germline lookup yields CDR1 SGHRS and CDR2 YFSETQ. The CDR3 runs to 15 residues. CDR3 in DNA: TGCGCCAGCAGCTTTGGACAGGCGGTTCAATACGAGCAGTACTTC. The encoded protein is CASSFGQAVQYEQYF.

This chain links TRBV7-2 with TRBJ1-2, with D unresolved. The germline gives CDR1 SGHTA, CDR2 FQGNSA. There are 12 residues in the CDR3. V shed 2 bases and J shed 7 bases, with 8 bases lying between them. The CDR3 DNA reads TGTGCCAGCAGCTTAATGGAGCGTGGCTACACCTTC. As protein: CASSLMERGYTF.

This chain uses TRBV2 with TRBJ2-1; D gene unclear. This CDR3 contains 11 residues. Per the germline V gene, CDR1 is SNHLY and CDR2 is FYNNEI. V was trimmed by 6 bases and J by 8 bases, leaving 8 bases between them. The CDR3 DNA sequence: TGTGCCAGCAGCCCCCGGTATGAGCAGTTCTTC. Residues: CASSPRYEQFF.

The chain carries TRBV28 and TRBJ1-4, with a possible D match to TRBD1 (5 bases). Germline-derived CDR1 and CDR2 are MDHEN and SYDVKM. This CDR3 spans 18 amino acids. The V gene lost 2 bases and the J gene lost 2 bases, with 18 bases spanning the gap. The CDR3 region has the DNA TGTGCCAGCAGTTTACGGCAGGGTATTGGGGCCACTAATGAAAAACTGTTTTTT. Translating it yields CASSLRQGIGATNEKLFF.